This TCR beta chain was identified in a study of blood T cell repertoires in COVID-19. Study at large: Sites across the United States, Italy and Spain contributed samples from acute and convalescent COVID-19. In each case, the material was cDNA or gDNA derived from T cells, B-cell-depleted T cells, or PBMCs.

Germline CDR1 reads SGHVS; CDR2 reads FQNEAQ. The CDR3 spans 13 residues. Trimming left V 4 bases short and J 10 bases short, with 14 bases between. Authors' processing steps: For nucleated cells, counts were estimated from reference gene primer amplification. Here immunoSEQ multiplex PCR was the method, and the copy in TCRdb shows in-frame clones only, minus some. V and J calls plus clone size are reproduced from that table; the DNA served to infer D and trimming. In the table there are about 140,000 clones, approximately 80% of which are singletons. This TCR was sampled from a human donor in a cohort sampled during active COVID-19. The source material was peripheral blood. The genes are TRBV7-8 and TRBJ2-1; weak D call: TRBD1 (6 bases). In DNA, the CDR3 is TGTGCCAGCAGCTCTAACAGGGTTGGAGAGCAGTTCTTC. Protein: CASSSNRVGEQFF. Filled out from reference TRBV7-8 and TRBJ2-1, the complete variable domain reads GAGVSQSPRYKVAKRGQDVALRCDPISGHVSLFWYQQALGQGPEFLTYFQNEAQLDKSGLPSDRFFAERPEGSVSTLKIQRTQQEDSAVYLCASSSNRVGEQFFGPGTRLTVL.